The clone carrying this T cell receptor (beta chain) occurred a few times. The antigen is not known. Assembly of TCR beta libraries relied on iRepertoire HTBI primers together with Arm-PCR of CDR3 regions. Via MiXCR, TCRdb re-called the multiplex PCR reads, giving one row per CDR3 protein. The table records roughly 490,000 distinct CDR3 sequences, roughly 22% of them present only once. The time point was: persistent/refractory GD, antithyroid drugs over 5 years with positive TRAb. From PBMCs, RNA was extracted and then used to make the TCR library. Recruitment took place at an endocrinology department in Xi'an, China. The data were obtained in a study of regulatory T cells in long-lasting Graves disease. Study background: The criterion for persistent Graves' disease was over 5 years of antithyroid drugs with positive TSH receptor antibodies.

General study points: Persistent patients had a count of shared public clonotypes (roughly 2,500) that exceeded that of new patients (approximately 920).

With 5 bases removed from V and 0 bases from J, the gap between germline ends came to 14 bases. CDR3 length: 15 amino acids. CDR1 is SGHTA, CDR2 FQGTGA, per germline. The chain carries TRBV7-3 and TRBJ2-7, with D perhaps TRBD2 (6 bases). This clonotype originated in a female donor with Graves disease. The material was peripheral blood mononuclear cells (PBMCs), obtained when the disease was refractory, from a patient treated with antithyroid drugs. This chain's CDR3 is CASSHQNGSSYEQYF. CDR3 coding DNA: TGTGCCAGCAGCCACCAGAACGGGAGCTCCTACGAGCAGTACTTC.